This is a list of T cell receptor beta chains from one sample in a study of blood T cell repertoires in COVID-19. Some clones are missing from TCRdb's copy, which holds only in-frame ones; the method was immunoSEQ multiplex PCR. The sample lists over 110,000 clones; roughly 84% were seen once. Sequencing was done on a sample of PBMCs or T cells enriched from blood (not recorded which). The receptors come from a man aged 45-60 years in a cohort exposed to, infected with or recovered from COVID-19 (not recorded which). Each CDR3 is given with its conserved first and last residue. Fields, in order: clone size, V gene, J gene, D gene, CDR3 protein, CDR3 DNA. D genes are given only for firm matches. Some rows have no size entry. The others give once, few or many, or a class for an expanded clone.

size: .
V: TRBV7-8
J: TRBJ1-2
D: .
CDR3: CASSLGPMEGYTF
DNA: TGTGCCAGCAGCTTGGGGCCAATGGAGGGCTACACCTTC

size: .
V: TRBV5-1
J: TRBJ2-7
D: TRBD2
CDR3: CASSLADSGDYEQYF
DNA: TGCGCCAGCAGCTTGGCCGATAGCGGGGACTACGAGCAGTACTTC

size: .
V: TRBV9
J: TRBJ1-3
D: TRBD1
CDR3: CASSVGQGGDTIYF
DNA: TGTGCCAGCAGCGTGGGACAGGGTGGGGACACCATATATTTT

size: .
V: TRBV19
J: TRBJ1-4
D: TRBD1
CDR3: CASTNGQGYEKLFF
DNA: TGTGCCAGTACCAATGGACAGGGATATGAAAAACTGTTTTTT

size: .
V: TRBV7-9
J: TRBJ1-1
D: .
CDR3: CASSYQGNTEAFF
DNA: TGTGCCAGCAGCTATCAGGGGAATACTGAAGCTTTCTTT

size: .
V: TRBV5-4
J: TRBJ2-1
D: TRBD2
CDR3: CASSDDWSSGYNEQFF
DNA: TGTGCCAGCAGCGATGATTGGTCTAGCGGTTACAATGAGCAGTTCTTC

size: .
V: TRBV18
J: TRBJ2-7
D: TRBD2
CDR3: CASSPLTGGGPRDEQYF
DNA: TGTGCCAGCTCACCACTTACGGGCGGGGGGCCAAGGGACGAGCAGTACTTC

size: .
V: TRBV5-6
J: TRBJ2-3
D: .
CDR3: CASSLEQDTDTQYF
DNA: TGTGCCAGCAGCTTGGAGCAGGACACAGATACGCAGTATTTT

size: .
V: TRBV5-8
J: TRBJ2-3
D: TRBD2
CDR3: CASSPSGRSTDTQYF
DNA: TGTGCCAGCAGCCCAAGCGGGAGGTCCACAGATACGCAGTATTTT

size: once
V: TRBV3-1/TRBV3-2
J: TRBJ2-3
D: TRBD2
CDR3: CASSQDPLAGDTQYF
DNA: TGTGCCAGCAGCCAAGATCCCCTAGCGGGAGATACGCAGTATTTT

size: .
V: TRBV7-7
J: TRBJ2-2
D: TRBD2
CDR3: CASSLGTSNTGELFF
DNA: TGTGCCAGCAGCTTAGGGACTAGCAACACCGGGGAGCTGTTTTTT

size: .
V: TRBV10-3
J: TRBJ1-6
D: .
CDR3: CAISVLGYLNSPLHF
DNA: TGTGCCATCAGTGTACTAGGATACCTTAATTCACCCCTCCACTTT

size: once
V: TRBV28
J: TRBJ1-5
D: .
CDR3: CASSLPGTRASNQPQHF
DNA: TGTGCCAGCAGTTTGCCCGGTACGAGAGCTAGCAATCAGCCCCAGCATTTT

size: .
V: TRBV12-3/TRBV12-4
J: TRBJ2-7
D: .
CDR3: CASSFFKEAEQYF
DNA: TGTGCCAGCAGTTTTTTTAAGGAGGCCGAGCAGTACTTC

size: .
V: TRBV11-2
J: TRBJ1-1
D: .
CDR3: CASSLATRPGFF
DNA: TGTGCCAGCAGTCTTGCGACCAGACCGGGTTTCTTT

size: .
V: TRBV5-1
J: TRBJ2-5
D: TRBD1
CDR3: CASSLAPGTGGGGETQYF
DNA: TGCGCCAGCAGCTTGGCCCCTGGGACAGGGGGAGGAGGCGAGACCCAGTACTTC

size: .
V: TRBV14
J: TRBJ2-7
D: .
CDR3: CASSTMGGLESYEQYF
DNA: TGTGCCAGCAGCACTATGGGGGGGCTGGAATCCTACGAGCAGTACTTC

size: .
V: TRBV3-1/TRBV3-2
J: TRBJ2-2
D: TRBD2
CDR3: CASSQGLERLAGTGELFF
DNA: TGTGCCAGCAGCCAAGGATTAGAGCGGCTAGCGGGGACCGGGGAGCTGTTTTTT

size: .
V: TRBV28
J: TRBJ1-1
D: .
CDR3: CASSPGGTEAFF
DNA: TGTGCCAGCAGCCCGGGGGGGACTGAAGCTTTCTTT

size: few
V: TRBV6-5
J: TRBJ2-5
D: TRBD1
CDR3: CASSWTGIKQETQYF
DNA: TGTGCCAGCAGTTGGACAGGGATTAAACAAGAGACCCAGTACTTC

size: .
V: TRBV5-1
J: TRBJ2-7
D: .
CDR3: CASSLGSSVLEQYF
DNA: TGCGCCAGCAGCTTGGGTTCTAGCGTCCTCGAGCAGTACTTC

size: .
V: TRBV27
J: TRBJ2-7
D: .
CDR3: CEEGGGTYEQYF
DNA: TGTGAAGAAGGGGGGGGAACCTACGAGCAGTACTTC

size: .
V: TRBV7-9
J: TRBJ2-1
D: TRBD2
CDR3: CASSTTGTSGSYNEQFF
DNA: TGTGCCAGCAGCACTACTGGGACTAGCGGGAGCTACAATGAGCAGTTCTTC

size: .
V: TRBV10-3
J: TRBJ2-1
D: .
CDR3: CAITLKNEQFF
DNA: TGTGCCATCACCCTAAAAAATGAGCAGTTCTTC

size: .
V: TRBV4-1
J: TRBJ1-2
D: TRBD1
CDR3: CASSQGTEGYGYTF
DNA: TGCGCCAGCAGCCAGGGGACAGAGGGCTATGGCTACACCTTC

size: .
V: TRBV11-2
J: TRBJ1-1
D: .
CDR3: CASSLEGWGLTEAFF
DNA: TGTGCCAGCAGCTTAGAAGGTTGGGGGCTCACTGAAGCTTTCTTT

size: .
V: TRBV12-3/TRBV12-4
J: TRBJ2-5
D: TRBD1
CDR3: CASGQGAETQYF
DNA: TGTGCCAGCGGACAGGGAGCGGAGACCCAGTACTTC

size: .
V: TRBV28
J: TRBJ2-7
D: TRBD2
CDR3: CASSTELAGFHEQYF
DNA: TGTGCCAGCAGTACTGAACTAGCGGGATTCCACGAGCAGTACTTC

size: .
V: TRBV6-5
J: TRBJ1-1
D: .
CDR3: CASSRIPNTEAFF
DNA: TGTGCCAGCAGCAGGATCCCGAACACTGAAGCTTTCTTT

size: .
V: TRBV6-1
J: TRBJ2-1
D: TRBD2
CDR3: CASRESGGAYNEQFF
DNA: TGTGCCAGCAGGGAAAGCGGGGGGGCCTACAATGAGCAGTTCTTC

size: .
V: TRBV13
J: TRBJ2-5
D: .
CDR3: CASSSRGAETQYF
DNA: TGTGCCAGCAGCTCCAGGGGAGCAGAGACCCAGTACTTC

size: .
V: TRBV19
J: TRBJ2-3
D: TRBD1
CDR3: CASSSRQGERTDTQYF
DNA: TGTGCCAGTAGTTCTAGACAGGGTGAAAGGACAGATACGCAGTATTTT

size: .
V: TRBV2
J: TRBJ2-1
D: .
CDR3: CASSKQVSSYNEQFF
DNA: TGTGCCAGCAGTAAACAGGTGAGCTCCTACAATGAGCAGTTCTTC

size: .
V: TRBV6-1
J: TRBJ2-2
D: TRBD2
CDR3: CASSEQGGGAGELFF
DNA: TGTGCCAGCAGTGAACAGGGCGGGGGAGCCGGGGAGCTGTTTTTT

size: .
V: TRBV5-4
J: TRBJ2-7
D: .
CDR3: CASSLGAGEYEQYF
DNA: TGTGCCAGCAGCTTGGGAGCAGGGGAATACGAGCAGTACTTC

size: few
V: TRBV5-1
J: TRBJ1-2
D: TRBD1
CDR3: CASSLEGQGRGYTF
DNA: TGCGCCAGCAGCTTGGAGGGACAGGGCCGTGGCTACACCTTC

size: .
V: TRBV7-2
J: TRBJ1-3
D: .
CDR3: CASSPTGSGNTIYF
DNA: TGTGCCAGCAGCCCCACGGGCTCTGGAAACACCATATATTTT

size: .
V: TRBV6-5
J: TRBJ2-1
D: .
CDR3: CASSRGEQFF
DNA: TGTGCCAGCTCGCGGGGTGAGCAGTTCTTC

size: few
V: TRBV6-2/TRBV6-3
J: TRBJ2-1
D: .
CDR3: CASSYEGQLIEQFF
DNA: TGTGCCAGCAGTTACGAGGGTCAGCTTATTGAGCAGTTCTTC

size: once
V: TRBV10-1
J: TRBJ2-7
D: TRBD1
CDR3: CASSWDRMGYEQYF
DNA: TGCGCCAGCAGTTGGGACAGGATGGGCTACGAGCAGTACTTC

size: .
V: TRBV4-3
J: TRBJ2-5
D: .
CDR3: CASSQNSGETQYF
DNA: TGCGCCAGCAGCCAAAACAGTGGGGAGACCCAGTACTTC

size: .
V: TRBV7-9
J: TRBJ1-1
D: TRBD1
CDR3: CASSAGGATEAFF
DNA: TGTGCCAGCAGCGCAGGGGGCGCGACTGAAGCTTTCTTT

size: few
V: TRBV7-3
J: TRBJ2-6
D: .
CDR3: CASSSQISGANVLTF
DNA: TGTGCCAGCAGCTCTCAGATCTCTGGGGCCAACGTCCTGACTTTC

size: once
V: TRBV12-3/TRBV12-4
J: TRBJ1-2
D: TRBD1
CDR3: CASSLEGAYGYTF
DNA: TGTGCCAGCAGTTTGGAGGGGGCCTATGGCTACACCTTC

size: .
V: TRBV29-1
J: TRBJ1-1
D: TRBD1
CDR3: CSVLDRDTEAFF
DNA: TGCAGCGTTCTGGACAGGGACACTGAAGCTTTCTTT

size: .
V: TRBV5-1
J: TRBJ2-5
D: .
CDR3: CASSFSGWGETQYF
DNA: TGCGCCAGCAGCTTTTCAGGGTGGGGAGAGACCCAGTACTTC

size: .
V: TRBV28
J: TRBJ2-7
D: TRBD1
CDR3: CASRRQGISYEQYF
DNA: TGTGCCAGCAGGCGACAGGGGATCTCCTACGAGCAGTACTTC

size: .
V: TRBV27
J: TRBJ2-7
D: TRBD1
CDR3: CASSYGGQGAYEQYF
DNA: TGTGCCAGCAGTTATGGGGGACAGGGGGCGTACGAGCAGTACTTC